The text below deals with one T cell receptor beta chain. Its target is unknown. A read error may explain this, as a much larger clone is one base away. Researchers amplified the TCR beta CDR3 regions from RNA transcripts. The HTBI primer set was used in a first-round RT-PCR of the TCR CDR3. TCRdb reprocessed the multiplex PCR reads via MiXCR and lists one record per CDR3 protein. Of about 290,000 distinct CDR3 sequences listed, 10% to 15% are singletons. The data originate from a study of T cells in Graves' hyperthyroidism and ophthalmopathy. Study outcomes and limitations: From stable hyperthyroidism, ophthalmopathy was separated by a 13 V-J model.

Germline V CDR1 and CDR2: MDHEN, SYDVKM. This CDR3 contains 14 residues. Each diagnosis was grounded in clinical symptoms, serum thyroxine and TRAb, thyroid ultrasound, and orbital computed tomography. The chain carries TRBV28 and TRBJ2-7, with D tentatively TRBD2 (5 bases). The source of this sequence is a woman aged 30 to 39 with Graves' hyperthyroidism that later progressed to Graves' ophthalmopathy. The sequenced material came from blood. Here the CDR3 DNA reads TGTGCCGGCAGTTCGAGGCTAGCTATCTACGAGCAGTACTTC. Amino acids: CAGSSRLAIYEQYF.